A single sample is the source of the 14 T cell receptor beta chains below, sequenced in a study of shared clonotypes between healthy human individuals. Assay used: immunoSEQ multiplex PCR; TCRdb lists only in-frame clones, some missing. The repertoire holds roughly 520,000 clones, with 90% to 97% as singletons. What was sequenced was naive CD4+ T cells sorted from blood. The subset was: CD45RA+ positively selected. These receptors came from a woman aged 25-40 years in good health.

J is TRBJ1-5 and V is TRBV5-1; D unclear. This CDR3 is 15 amino acids long. CDR1 is SGHRS, CDR2 YFSETQ, per germline. V was trimmed by 1 base and J by 2 bases, leaving 10 bases between them. This chain's CDR3 is CASSLTIGGNQPQHF. The CDR3, as DNA: TGCGCCAGCAGCTTGACGATCGGAGGCAATCAGCCCCAGCATTTT.

This sequence joins TRBV7-2 and TRBJ1-3; 8 nucleotides align to TRBD1. This CDR3 is built from 15 residues. Germline lookup yields CDR1 SGHTA and CDR2 FQGNSA. Losses at the gene ends were 6 bases for V and 1 base for J; bases not matched to a gene: 5. CDR3 sequence: CASRTGATSGNTIYF. The CDR3 bases are TGTGCCAGCAGGACAGGGGCAACTTCTGGAAACACCATATATTTT.

V usage is TRBV5-1 and J usage is TRBJ2-7, with 8 bases matching TRBD2. V dropped 0 bases and J dropped 2; count of bases not matched to a gene: 7. Germline assignment: CDR1 SGHRS and CDR2 YFSETQ. The CDR3 totals 16 residues. CDR3 DNA: TGCGCCAGCAGCTTGGACTTAAGCGGGAGTCCCTACGAGCAGTACTTC. Translation: CASSLDLSGSPYEQYF.

This clone was seen only once. CDR3 protein: CASSNNRDHQPQHF. The CDR3 DNA reads TGTGCCAGTAGCAACAACAGGGATCATCAGCCCCAGCATTTT. J is TRBJ1-5 and V is TRBV19, with D perhaps matching TRBD1 (6 bases). CDR3 length: 14 residues. V gave up 6 bases and J gave up 5 bases, with 14 bases separating them. The germline CDR1 and CDR2 sequences are LNHDA and SQIVND (reference sequence).

The rearrangement uses TRBV5-3 and TRBJ2-7; unclear D gene. TRBV5-3 is classed as an ORF, of uncertain function. V was pared by 0 bases and J by 6 bases, with 4 bases between. This CDR3 has 11 amino acids. The CDR3 loop reads CARSLVCEQYF. For the CDR3, the DNA is TGTGCCAGAAGCTTGGTGTGCGAGCAGTACTTC.

The J gene is TRBJ2-7, the V gene TRBV28; 9 bases match TRBD1. The CDR3 contains 16 residues. V shed 4 bases, J shed 8 bases, and the junction held 15 bases outside the gene matches. Germline V gives CDR1 MDHEN, CDR2 SYDVKM. As DNA, the CDR3 is TGTGCCAGCAGTTCGGATGGGACAGGGCGGGTCGAGAAGCAGTACTTC. Protein: CASSSDGTGRVEKQYF.

The chain couples TRBV7-9 to TRBJ1-1; D not certain. This CDR3 spans 12 amino acids. Germline V gene sequence: CDR1 SEHNR, CDR2 FQNEAQ (reference sequence). V gave up 6 bases and J gave up 3 bases, with 8 bases separating them. The DNA for the CDR3 is TGTGCCAGCAGGGAGTACGACACTGAAGCTTTCTTT. Translating gives CASREYDTEAFF.

This chain links TRBV6-5 with TRBJ2-7; 7 bases agree with TRBD1. The CDR3 loop spans 15 amino acids. Unmatched junction bases numbered 14, after V lost 6 bases and J lost 6 bases. Germline loops: CDR1 MNHEY, CDR2 SVGAGI. CDR3 sequence: CASRGGGTVLSEQYF. The CDR3 coding sequence is TGTGCCAGCAGAGGGGGTGGGACAGTCCTCTCCGAGCAGTACTTC.

The V call is TRBV5-4, the J call TRBJ2-5; TRBD1 is a possible D gene (5 bases). CDR3 length: 15 residues. Germline values: CDR1 SGHNT, CDR2 YYREEE (reference sequence). The V end lost 0 bases, the J end lost 5 bases, and 14 bases lay between the germline ends. This CDR3 reads CASSLVDGGAETQYF. The CDR3 bases are TGTGCCAGCAGCTTGGTGGACGGTGGGGCGGAGACCCAGTACTTC.

This clone has only one observation. The chain is built from TRBV11-2 and TRBJ1-1; D gene ambiguous. With 1 base removed from V and 1 base from J, the gap between germline ends came to 13 bases. The CDR3 is made up of 16 amino acids. Germline lookup yields CDR1 SGHAT and CDR2 FQNNGV. CDR3 sequence (DNA): TGTGCCAGCAGCTTAGCAGGAGGGCGAGGGAACACTGAAGCTTTCTTT. This codes for CASSLAGGRGNTEAFF.

The chain couples TRBV6-5 to TRBJ1-3; D is unresolved. Trimming shortened V by 4 bases and J by 2 bases, and 3 bases separated the two germline ends. CDR3 length: 12 amino acids. Germline values: CDR1 MNHEY, CDR2 SVGAGI. The CDR3 region has the DNA TGTGCCAGCAGTTCTGCTGGAAACACCATATATTTT. This encodes CASSSAGNTIYF.

The rearrangement links TRBV29-1 to TRBJ2-2; D gene unclear. Germline loops: CDR1 SQVTM, CDR2 ANQGSEA. With 5 bases removed from V and 2 bases from J, the gap between germline ends came to 15 bases. The CDR3 consists of 15 residues. CDR3 sequence reads: CSVPWAWENTGELFF. The CDR3 DNA reads TGCAGCGTTCCGTGGGCGTGGGAAAACACCGGGGAGCTGTTTTTT.

The rearrangement joins TRBV6-6 to TRBJ1-3; D is undetermined. Germline V lookup: CDR1 MNHNY, CDR2 SVGAGI (reference sequence). V was clipped by 3 bases and J by 0 bases, with 6 bases between them. The CDR3 is 14 amino acids. CDR3 loop: CASSYRSSGNTIYF. CDR3 coding DNA: TGTGCCAGCAGTTATCGGTCCTCTGGAAACACCATATATTTT.

The CDR3 nucleotides read TGTGCCAGCAGCTTAGGAGCGGGGTTATCCTACAATGAGCAGTTCTTC. It translates to CASSLGAGLSYNEQFF. The chain joins TRBV7-7 to TRBJ2-1, with 7 bases that match TRBD2. Trimming removed 1 base from V and 1 base from J; junction bases left unmatched: 4. Germline V gene lookup returns CDR1 SSHAT and CDR2 FNYEAQ (reference sequence). This CDR3 spans 16 amino acids.